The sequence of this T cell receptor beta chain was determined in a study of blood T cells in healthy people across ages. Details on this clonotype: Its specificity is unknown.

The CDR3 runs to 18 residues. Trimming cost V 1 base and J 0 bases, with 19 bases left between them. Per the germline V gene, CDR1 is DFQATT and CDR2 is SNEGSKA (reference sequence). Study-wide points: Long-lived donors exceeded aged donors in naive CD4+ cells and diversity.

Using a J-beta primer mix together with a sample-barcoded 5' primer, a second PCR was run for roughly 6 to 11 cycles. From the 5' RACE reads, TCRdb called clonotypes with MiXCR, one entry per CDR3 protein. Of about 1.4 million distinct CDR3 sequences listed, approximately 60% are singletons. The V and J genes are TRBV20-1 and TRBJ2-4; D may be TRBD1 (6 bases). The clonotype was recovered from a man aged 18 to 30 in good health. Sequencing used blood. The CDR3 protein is CSARGTVGQLLAKNIQYF. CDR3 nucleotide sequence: TGCAGTGCTAGAGGGACAGTAGGACAACTACTAGCCAAAAACATTCAGTACTTC.